Listed below are T cell receptor beta chains from one sample, sequenced in a study of blood T cell repertoires in COVID-19. Assay used: immunoSEQ multiplex PCR; TCRdb lists only in-frame clones, some missing. This sample yields about 160,000 clones, of which over 80% are seen a single time; about 10% belongs to the top ten. What was sequenced was peripheral blood. The receptors originated from a woman of 80 years or more with active or convalescent COVID-19. Both conserved end residues are part of each CDR3. A D gene is named only where the DNA matches it firmly. Size tells how often a clone was seen (once, few, many) or the class of an expanded clone, and some rows leave it out.

clone size	V gene	D gene	J gene	CDR3 protein	CDR3 DNA
.	TRBV19	.	TRBJ2-2	CASSSPLRGTGELFF	TGTGCCAGTAGCTCGCCCTTAAGGGGGACCGGGGAGCTGTTTTTT
.	TRBV27	.	TRBJ1-4	CASRPTGYLATNEKLFF	TGTGCCAGCAGGCCTACAGGGTACCTCGCAACTAATGAAAAACTGTTTTTT
once	TRBV7-8	TRBD2	TRBJ2-3	CASSLELAGGYTQYF	TGTGCCAGCAGCTTAGAACTAGCGGGGGGATACACGCAGTATTTT
once	TRBV6-5	TRBD1	TRBJ1-2	CASSLDREGFYGYTF	TGTGCCAGCAGCCTAGACAGGGAAGGGTTCTATGGCTACACCTTC
once	TRBV6-5	TRBD1	TRBJ2-5	CASSYSSSPRDREYF	TGTGCCAGCAGTTACTCGAGTAGTCCCCGGGACAGAGAGTACTTC
.	TRBV4-2	TRBD2	TRBJ2-5	CASSPRTSGGNQETQYF	TGTGCCAGCAGCCCTCGGACTAGCGGGGGTAACCAAGAGACCCAGTACTTC
.	TRBV5-4	TRBD1	TRBJ1-1	CASSPGRGLNTEAFF	TGTGCCAGCAGTCCCGGCAGGGGGTTAAACACTGAAGCTTTCTTT
.	TRBV7-8	TRBD1	TRBJ2-3	CASRPGQGTDTQYF	TGTGCCAGCAGACCCGGACAGGGGACAGATACGCAGTATTTT
.	TRBV6-2/TRBV6-3	TRBD1	TRBJ2-7	CASSPGTGLSYEQYF	TGTGCCAGCAGTCCCGGGACAGGGCTCTCCTACGAGCAGTACTTC
.	TRBV7-2	.	TRBJ1-6	CASSLEQGIPPLHF	TGTGCCAGCAGCTTAGAACAGGGAATTCCCCCCCTCCACTTT
.	TRBV18	.	TRBJ1-4	CASSPLESKEKLFF	TGTGCCAGCTCACCACTTGAGTCCAAGGAAAAACTGTTTTTT
.	TRBV19	.	TRBJ2-3	CASSTRGTSTDTQYF	TGTGCCAGTAGCACCAGGGGTACTAGCACAGATACGCAGTATTTT
.	TRBV2	.	TRBJ1-2	CASSSGGNYGYTF	TGTGCCAGCAGCTCCGGGGGAAACTATGGCTACACCTTC
.	TRBV5-1	.	TRBJ2-7	CASSPRTAALEQYF	TGCGCCAGCAGCCCCCGGACAGCCGCATTAGAGCAGTACTTC
.	TRBV19	.	TRBJ2-3	CASSIAQGPTDTQYF	TGTGCCAGTAGTATAGCCCAGGGCCCCACAGATACGCAGTATTTT
.	TRBV7-2	TRBD2	TRBJ2-3	CASSLAALAGGGGDTQYF	TGTGCCAGCAGCTTAGCGGCACTAGCGGGGGGTGGTGGAGATACGCAGTATTTT
.	TRBV6-5	.	TRBJ1-2	CASSYSFQGNPRYTF	TGTGCCAGCAGTTACTCGTTCCAGGGGAACCCTCGCTACACCTTC